A selection of T cell receptor beta chains follows, all from one sample in a study of technical replicates of blood from four donors. Profiled with immunoSEQ multiplex PCR; TCRdb holds only in-frame clones, not every one. Altogether tens of thousands of clones are present, 85% to 95% being singletons, with the ten largest covering 4.1%. The specimen sequenced was PBMCs. The receptor source for this set is a human donor in good health. Some clones in this sample may be carry-over from other donors' samples. The CDR3 runs from the conserved cysteine through the conserved F or W. Each record gives: J gene, D gene, clone size, V gene, CDR3 DNA, CDR3 protein. D genes are given only for firm matches. Some rows have no size entry. The others give once, few or many, or a class for an expanded clone.

j_gene: TRBJ1-1
d_gene: TRBD1
abundance: NA
v_gene: TRBV9
CDR3nt: TGTGCCAGCAGCGGACAGGGGGGAACGAACACTGAAGCTTTCTTT
CDR3aa: CASSGQGGTNTEAFF

j_gene: TRBJ1-2
d_gene: NA
abundance: NA
v_gene: TRBV12-5
CDR3nt: TGTGCTAGTGGAAGAGGGAGGGGAGACTATGGCTACACCTTC
CDR3aa: CASGRGRGDYGYTF

j_gene: TRBJ1-6
d_gene: TRBD1
abundance: NA
v_gene: TRBV27
CDR3nt: TGTGCCAGCAGTGAATTGGCCGGACAGGGATTCTCACCCCTCCACTTT
CDR3aa: CASSELAGQGFSPLHF

j_gene: TRBJ2-3
d_gene: TRBD2
abundance: NA
v_gene: TRBV5-1
CDR3nt: TGCGCCAGCAGCTTGGGGAGGATGTCCGGGACTAGCGGGGGGGCAACAGATACGCAGTATTTT
CDR3aa: CASSLGRMSGTSGGATDTQYF

j_gene: TRBJ2-3
d_gene: NA
abundance: NA
v_gene: TRBV29-1
CDR3nt: TGCAGCGTTGCAGGACGGACACGCACAGATACGCAGTATTTT
CDR3aa: CSVAGRTRTDTQYF

j_gene: TRBJ1-5
d_gene: NA
abundance: NA
v_gene: TRBV2
CDR3nt: TGTGCCAGCAGTGCCACGATAGATCAGCCCCAGCATTTT
CDR3aa: CASSATIDQPQHF

j_gene: TRBJ2-1
d_gene: TRBD1
abundance: NA
v_gene: TRBV9
CDR3nt: TGTGCCAGCAGCGCTGGGTTCCGACAGGGCCAATACAATGAGCAGTTCTTC
CDR3aa: CASSAGFRQGQYNEQFF

j_gene: TRBJ1-6
d_gene: NA
abundance: NA
v_gene: TRBV6-6
CDR3nt: TGTGCCAGCAGCCCGGGAACGTCCTCCTATAATTCACCCCTCCACTTT
CDR3aa: CASSPGTSSYNSPLHF

j_gene: TRBJ2-7
d_gene: TRBD2
abundance: few
v_gene: TRBV27
CDR3nt: TGTGCCAGCGGGACTAGCGGGAGCAACGAGCAGTACTTC
CDR3aa: CASGTSGSNEQYF

j_gene: TRBJ1-2
d_gene: NA
abundance: NA
v_gene: TRBV5-1
CDR3nt: TGCGCCAGCAGCTTGGCGGGATCGCACGGCTACACCTTC
CDR3aa: CASSLAGSHGYTF

j_gene: TRBJ1-2
d_gene: TRBD1
abundance: once
v_gene: TRBV12-5
CDR3nt: TGTGCTAGTGGTTTGCCAATGTTAGGGACAGCTAACTATGGCTACACCTTC
CDR3aa: CASGLPMLGTANYGYTF

j_gene: TRBJ1-3
d_gene: NA
abundance: NA
v_gene: TRBV30
CDR3nt: TGTGCCTGGAGCCCCTTCGAGGAGGGAAACACCATATATTTT
CDR3aa: CAWSPFEEGNTIYF

j_gene: TRBJ2-3
d_gene: TRBD2
abundance: NA
v_gene: TRBV5-1
CDR3nt: TGCGCCAGCAGCTTTGGGACTAGGTCAGATACGCAGTATTTT
CDR3aa: CASSFGTRSDTQYF

j_gene: TRBJ1-2
d_gene: TRBD1
abundance: NA
v_gene: TRBV7-9
CDR3nt: TGTGCCAGCAGCTTAGTTCCGGGACAGGGGGTTGCTGGCTACACCTTC
CDR3aa: CASSLVPGQGVAGYTF

j_gene: TRBJ1-2
d_gene: TRBD1
abundance: NA
v_gene: TRBV9
CDR3nt: TGTGCCAGCAGCGTAGGGACAGGGGACTATGGCTACACCTTC
CDR3aa: CASSVGTGDYGYTF

j_gene: TRBJ2-7
d_gene: TRBD1
abundance: NA
v_gene: TRBV5-1
CDR3nt: TGCGCCAGCAGCTACGCCGGGACAGGGATTAACGAGCAGTACTTC
CDR3aa: CASSYAGTGINEQYF

j_gene: TRBJ1-3
d_gene: NA
abundance: NA
v_gene: TRBV7-6
CDR3nt: TGTGCCAGCAGCTTACAGGGGCGCTCTGGAAACACCATATATTTT
CDR3aa: CASSLQGRSGNTIYF

j_gene: TRBJ2-1
d_gene: NA
abundance: NA
v_gene: TRBV5-4
CDR3nt: TGTGCCAGCAGCTTGTTACGAGGGTCCTACAATGAGCAGTTCTTC
CDR3aa: CASSLLRGSYNEQFF

j_gene: TRBJ2-7
d_gene: TRBD1
abundance: NA
v_gene: TRBV29-1
CDR3nt: TGCAGCGTCACCACTGACTGGGTCCAGGGGGCCTACGAGCAGTACTTC
CDR3aa: CSVTTDWVQGAYEQYF

j_gene: TRBJ2-5
d_gene: TRBD2
abundance: NA
v_gene: TRBV4-1
CDR3nt: TGCGCCAGCAGCCAAGTGCTAGCGGGAGGCGAGACCCAGTACTTC
CDR3aa: CASSQVLAGGETQYF

j_gene: TRBJ2-6
d_gene: NA
abundance: NA
v_gene: TRBV5-6
CDR3nt: TGTGCCAGCAGCTTTTATCAGGGAACTGGGGCCAACGTCCTGACTTTC
CDR3aa: CASSFYQGTGANVLTF

j_gene: TRBJ2-3
d_gene: NA
abundance: NA
v_gene: TRBV11-1
CDR3nt: TGTGCCAGCAGCTTATTTTTAGGGGGCACAGATACGCAGTATTTT
CDR3aa: CASSLFLGGTDTQYF

j_gene: TRBJ1-1
d_gene: NA
abundance: once
v_gene: TRBV5-6
CDR3nt: TGTGCCAGCAGCTTGGATACAGGATTGAACACTGAAGCTTTCTTT
CDR3aa: CASSLDTGLNTEAFF

j_gene: TRBJ2-7
d_gene: NA
abundance: NA
v_gene: TRBV7-2
CDR3nt: TGTGCCAGCAGCGCCGTGCGGGGCTACGAGCAGTACTTC
CDR3aa: CASSAVRGYEQYF

j_gene: TRBJ2-1
d_gene: NA
abundance: NA
v_gene: TRBV19
CDR3nt: TGTGCCAGTACATCTCTGGGCGGAGGCTCCTACAATGAGCAGTTCTTC
CDR3aa: CASTSLGGGSYNEQFF

j_gene: TRBJ1-4
d_gene: NA
abundance: NA
v_gene: TRBV5-1
CDR3nt: TGCGCCAGCAGCTTGTCAGGCCTCGCAACTAATGAAAAACTGTTTTTT
CDR3aa: CASSLSGLATNEKLFF

j_gene: TRBJ1-3
d_gene: NA
abundance: NA
v_gene: TRBV6-1
CDR3nt: TGTGCCAGCACGTTCGGTCCTGGAAACACCATATATTTT
CDR3aa: CASTFGPGNTIYF

j_gene: TRBJ2-1
d_gene: NA
abundance: NA
v_gene: TRBV27
CDR3nt: TGTGCCAGCAGCCCCGTCGGGAGCTCCTACAATGAGCAGTTCTTC
CDR3aa: CASSPVGSSYNEQFF

j_gene: TRBJ2-1
d_gene: NA
abundance: NA
v_gene: TRBV9
CDR3nt: TGTGCCAGCAGCGTGACTAGTGATGTATATGAGCAGTTCTTC
CDR3aa: CASSVTSDVYEQFF

j_gene: TRBJ2-5
d_gene: TRBD1
abundance: NA
v_gene: TRBV7-8
CDR3nt: TGTGCCAGCAGCGGGAGGGACAGGGGAGAGACCCAGTACTTC
CDR3aa: CASSGRDRGETQYF

j_gene: TRBJ1-6
d_gene: TRBD1
abundance: NA
v_gene: TRBV7-2
CDR3nt: TGTGCCAGCAGCTCACGGACAGGTCCTTCACCCCTCCACTTT
CDR3aa: CASSSRTGPSPLHF

j_gene: TRBJ2-5
d_gene: TRBD2
abundance: NA
v_gene: TRBV6-6
CDR3nt: TGTGCCAGCAGTTTAGTAGCGGGGGGGCAAGAGACCCAGTACTTC
CDR3aa: CASSLVAGGQETQYF

j_gene: TRBJ2-2
d_gene: TRBD2
abundance: once
v_gene: TRBV18
CDR3nt: TGTGCCAGCTCCCCGCCTGGACTAGCGGGGGGGAACACCGGGGAGCTGTTTTTT
CDR3aa: CASSPPGLAGGNTGELFF

j_gene: TRBJ2-5
d_gene: TRBD1
abundance: NA
v_gene: TRBV29-1
CDR3nt: TGCAGCGTTGAACCGGACGACAGGGGGTGGACCCAGTACTTC
CDR3aa: CSVEPDDRGWTQYF

j_gene: TRBJ1-2
d_gene: NA
abundance: NA
v_gene: TRBV13
CDR3nt: TGTGCCAGCGGGGGGTGGGGTAACTATGGCTACACCTTC
CDR3aa: CASGGWGNYGYTF